The 26 T cell receptor beta chains in this list originate from one sample, sequenced in a study of T cell repertoires in cytomegalovirus infection. TCRdb re-called the reads with MiXCR, one entry per CDR3 protein. The repertoire holds roughly 340,000 distinct CDR3 sequences, with almost 30% as singletons. These TCRs are of unknown antigen specificity. This specimen consisted of cultured PBMCs, obtained from culture after CMV antigen stimulation. Receptors originate from a human donor in good health (CMV status not recorded). Some clones in this sample may be carry-over from other donors' samples.

This clonotype was seen at least ten times. The rearrangement links TRBV6-2 or TRBV6-3 to TRBJ2-7, with 12 bases that match TRBD1. The CDR3 loop spans 16 amino acids. Germline V gene data show CDR1 as MNHEY and CDR2 as SVGEGT. The V segment lost 6 bases and the J segment 2 bases; nucleotides outside the gene matches: 8. The CDR3 spells CASRRPGQGAAYEQYF. The CDR3 nucleotides are TGTGCCAGCAGACGCCCGGGACAGGGGGCCGCCTACGAGCAGTACTTC.

J is TRBJ2-1 and V is TRBV12-3 or TRBV12-4; possible D gene TRBD2, 5 bases. Trimming pared 5 bases from V and 2 bases from J, leaving 10 bases between. CDR3 size: 14 residues. The CDR3 nucleotides are TGTGCCAGCAGTCTCCCGGGGACCTACAATGAGCAGTTCTTC. Translation: CASSLPGTYNEQFF.

To note about this clonotype: Sequence at one end of the junction differs from germline and may be a read error. The gene calls are TRBV12-3 or TRBV12-4 and TRBJ2-5; D gene uncertain. The CDR3 has 14 residues. The CDR3: CASSLSSYIPVFDF. DNA for the CDR3: TGTGCCAGCAGTTTGAGCAGTTACATCCCCGTTTTTGACTTC.

This clonotype occurred a few times. The chain combines TRBV4-1 with TRBJ2-7; the D gene is possibly TRBD1 (7 bases). CDR1 and CDR2 from the germline V gene are MGHRA and YSYEKL. V was clipped by 4 bases and J by 5 bases, with 18 bases between them. The length of the CDR3 is 15 residues. This CDR3 is CASSPVGQGGHEQYF. Written as DNA, the CDR3 is TGCGCCAGCAGCCCGGTGGGGCAGGGGGGACACGAGCAGTACTTC.

The J gene is TRBJ2-1, the V gene TRBV7-6; no clear D gene. Trimming shortened V by 5 bases and J by 9 bases, and 11 bases separated the two germline ends. The CDR3 sequence is 12 residues long. CDR1 and CDR2 (germline): SGHVS, FNYEAQ. CDR3 region: CASSRDEGEQFF. CDR3 nucleotide sequence: TGTGCCAGCAGCCGCGACGAAGGTGAGCAGTTCTTC.

The table lists this clonotype with many counts. This CDR3 is CSAREKGRTNYGYTF. CDR3 nucleotide sequence: TGCAGTGCTAGAGAGAAGGGGCGAACTAACTATGGCTACACCTTC. The rearrangement links TRBV20-1 to TRBJ1-2; the D gene is possibly TRBD1 (5 bases). Germline V gene data show CDR1 as DFQATT and CDR2 as SNEGSKA (reference sequence). The CDR3 totals 15 residues. Deletions cut 0 bases from V and 0 bases from J, with 11 bases between.

The chain uses TRBV6-6 and TRBJ1-5; D unresolved. The ends were cut back, 6 bases at V and 2 bases at J, with 17 bases in the middle. Germline CDR1 MNHNY, CDR2 SVGAGI (reference sequence). This CDR3 contains 16 residues. CDR3 loop: CASRSGSGGGNQPQHF. The CDR3 region has the DNA TGTGCCAGCAGGTCGGGATCGGGCGGCGGCAATCAGCCCCAGCATTTT.

The table lists this clonotype with a few counts. The chain joins TRBV7-9 to TRBJ2-1, with 7 nucleotides matching TRBD2. The junction had 5 bases not matched to a gene; V was cut back by 4 bases and J by 2 bases. The CDR3 has 15 amino acids. Looked up from germline, CDR1 is SEHNR and CDR2 is FQNEAQ (reference sequence). The chain's CDR3 is CASSSGLGTYNEQFF. The CDR3 nucleotides are TGTGCCAGCAGCTCCGGACTAGGAACCTACAATGAGCAGTTCTTC.

This clonotype was recorded many times. CDR3 in amino acids: CASSTDSGNTIYF. Here the CDR3 DNA reads TGTGCCAGCAGTACAGACTCTGGAAACACCATATATTTT. The chain is built from TRBV6-6 and TRBJ1-3; D call uncertain. The germline V and J ends were trimmed by 5 bases and 0 bases, with 5 bases remaining between them. Germline V CDR1 and CDR2: MNHNY, SVGAGI (reference sequence). This CDR3 has 13 residues.

For this clonotype: An end of the junction differs from the germline gene, which may be a read error. V is TRBV5-4 and J is TRBJ2-3; D is possibly TRBD1 or TRBD2 (6 bases each). The CDR3 loop spans 15 amino acids. In germline, CDR1 is SGHNT, CDR2 YYREEE (reference sequence). The CDR3 bases are TGTGCCAGCAGCTTGGAGGTCGGGGGCACAGATAAGCAGTATTTT. This translates into CASSLEVGGTDKQYF.

As regards this clonotype: This may arise from a read error, as a much more abundant clone is one base away. CDR3 residues: CASRGSGEKLFF. DNA of the CDR3: TGTGCCAGCAGGGGAAGTGGGGAAAAACTGTTTTTT. The chain is built from TRBV9 and TRBJ1-4; D uncertain. The CDR3 contains 12 residues. The germline CDR1 and CDR2 sequences are SGDLS and YYNGEE. Trimming pared 5 bases from V and 8 bases from J, leaving 10 bases between.

This clonotype has a handful of counts. The chain joins TRBV2 to TRBJ1-1; D uncertain. V lost 4 bases, J lost 4 bases, and 13 bases lay in between. Germline V CDR1 and CDR2: SNHLY, FYNNEI. The CDR3 is 14 amino acids. The CDR3 region has the DNA TGTGCCAGCAGTGGAGGACCGCGGGCCACTGAAGCTTTCTTT. As protein: CASSGGPRATEAFF.

V gene TRBV5-6 combines with J gene TRBJ2-3; TRBD2 might be the D (6 bases). The germline V gene encodes CDR1 SGHDT and CDR2 YYEEEE. This CDR3 has 15 residues. V gave up 4 bases and J gave up 3 bases, with 15 bases separating them. The CDR3 DNA sequence: TGTGCCAGCAGCCTAGGGAGGCTAGCTACAGATACGCAGTATTTT. Protein sequence: CASSLGRLATDTQYF. The whole variable domain, remainder taken from reference TRBV5-6 and TRBJ2-3, is DAGVTQSPTHLIKTRGQQVTLRCSPKSGHDTVSWYQQALGQGPQFIFQYYEEEERQRGNFPDRFSGHQFPNYSSELNVNALLLGDSALYLCASSLGRLATDTQYFGPGTRLTVL.

The chain has TRBV6-6 and TRBJ1-2, with D possibly TRBD1 on 5 matching bases. The CDR3 spans 15 residues. V lost 0 bases and J lost 2, with 10 bases in between. Germline V gene sequence: CDR1 MNHNY, CDR2 SVGAGI (reference sequence). In DNA form, the CDR3 reads TGTGCCAGCAGTTACTCTCACCGGACAAACTATGGCTACACCTTC. Translated: CASSYSHRTNYGYTF.

This clonotype has more than one count but fewer than ten. The chain employs TRBV24-1 and TRBJ2-1; 11 bases fit TRBD2. Germline CDR1 is KGHDR and CDR2 is SFDVKD. J gave up 9 bases and V 9 bases, and 9 bases lay outside the gene matches. The CDR3 extends over 14 amino acids. The CDR3 nucleotides read TGTGCCACCCGCGGGACTAGCGGAGCGGGTGAGCAGTTCTTC. This encodes CATRGTSGAGEQFF.

V and J are TRBV12-3 or TRBV12-4 and TRBJ2-2; TRBD1 aligns across 9 bases. This CDR3 has 13 residues. Losses at the gene ends were 6 bases for V and 5 bases for J; bases not matched to a gene: 1. CDR3 nucleotide sequence: TGTGCCAGCAGGGACAGGGGTACCGGGGAGCTGTTTTTT. This translates into CASRDRGTGELFF.

V and J are TRBV10-3 and TRBJ2-2, with 7 bases matching TRBD2. Germline values: CDR1 ENHRY, CDR2 SYGVKD. The J segment lost 4 bases and the V segment lost 6 bases, leaving 11 bases of the junction unmatched. There are 16 residues in the CDR3. Here the CDR3 DNA reads TGTGCCATCAGACCTTGGGGGGGAGCGGGCACCGGGGAGCTGTTTTTT. Amino acid sequence: CAIRPWGGAGTGELFF.

This clonotype was detected a few times. This sequence joins TRBV4-1 and TRBJ1-5; a weak D match, TRBD1 (5 bases). Germline V lookup: CDR1 MGHRA, CDR2 YSYEKL. Trimming removed 0 bases at V and 4 bases at J, with 13 bases between. This CDR3 comprises 16 residues. The CDR3 sequence is CASSQDSRGRNQPQHF. As DNA, the CDR3 is TGCGCCAGCAGCCAAGATAGTAGGGGAAGGAATCAGCCCCAGCATTTT.

Regarding this clonotype: At one boundary the junction diverges from the germline segment, which might be a read error. The chain carries TRBV7-2 and TRBJ2-3; no clear D gene. The length of the CDR3 is 15 residues. The V gene's germline CDR1 is SGHTA and CDR2 FQGNSA. The CDR3: CATSFLAGVADTQYF. For the CDR3, the DNA is TGTGCCACCAGCTTCCTTGCTGGAGTGGCAGATACGCAGTATTTT.

The CDR3 coding sequence is TGTGCCAGTAAGGCCCGGCAGCTGAACACTGAAGCTTTCTTT. Its protein product is CASKARQLNTEAFF. V and J are TRBV19 and TRBJ1-1; D call uncertain. Germline V gives CDR1 LNHDA, CDR2 SQIVND (reference sequence). The length of the CDR3 is 14 residues. With 7 bases removed from V and 0 bases from J, the gap between germline ends came to 12 bases.

CDR3: CASSSDSSTEAFF. The CDR3 nucleotides are TGTGCCAGCAGCTCGGACAGCTCAACTGAAGCTTTCTTT. The V call is TRBV7-3, the J call TRBJ1-1; D is possibly TRBD1 (6 bases). CDR3 length: 13 residues. CDR1 SGHTA and CDR2 FQGTGA come from the germline V gene. V gave up 4 bases and J gave up 5 bases, with 11 bases separating them.

This clonotype was observed a few times. The rearrangement uses TRBV10-3 and TRBJ2-2; tentative D call: TRBD1 (5 bases). The germline CDR1 and CDR2 sequences are ENHRY and SYGVKD. The CDR3 contains 16 residues. Trimming took 4 bases from V and 1 from J, leaving 13 bases between them. The DNA for the CDR3 is TGTGCCATCAGTGTCAGGGCAGGGCTGAACACCGGGGAGCTGTTTTTT. Translated: CAISVRAGLNTGELFF.

This clonotype has a single count. The rearrangement links TRBV30 to TRBJ2-1; TRBD2 matches 11 bases. Germline lookup yields CDR1 GTSNPN and CDR2 SVGIG (reference sequence). Trimming removed 0 bases from V and 7 bases from J; junction bases left unmatched: 8. This CDR3 contains 16 residues. CDR3 bases: TGTGCCTGGAGTGTACGGGGCCTAGCGGGGGGAAATGAGCAGTTCTTC. Its protein product is CAWSVRGLAGGNEQFF.

This clonotype occurred many times. The rearrangement uses TRBV19 and TRBJ2-1; TRBD1 matches 9 bases. The CDR3 contains 16 residues. V was clipped by 7 bases and J by 9 bases; unmatched bases: 16. Germline CDR1 reads LNHDA; CDR2 reads SQIVND (reference sequence). The CDR3 region is CASKGGGTGQQSEQFF. The DNA for the CDR3 is TGTGCCAGTAAAGGGGGTGGGACAGGGCAGCAGAGTGAGCAGTTCTTC.

The gene calls are TRBV7-2 and TRBJ1-5; D ambiguous. Between the trimmed V and J ends, which lost 5 bases and 6 bases, there was a span of 23 bases. Germline CDR1 reads SGHTA; CDR2 reads FQGNSA. This CDR3 is 17 amino acids long. The CDR3 protein is CASSLMPPGLVGQPQHF. DNA for the CDR3: TGTGCCAGCAGCCTTATGCCCCCAGGCCTAGTCGGTCAGCCCCAGCATTTT.

This CDR3 reads CASSPGQTMNTEAFF. CDR3 nucleotide sequence: TGTGCCAGCAGCCCGGGACAGACCATGAACACTGAAGCTTTCTTT. V usage is TRBV7-9 and J usage is TRBJ1-1, with 7 bases that match TRBD1. J gave up 0 bases and V 5 bases, and 6 bases lay outside the gene matches. The CDR3 consists of 15 residues. The germline V gene has CDR1 SEHNR and CDR2 FQNEAQ (reference sequence).